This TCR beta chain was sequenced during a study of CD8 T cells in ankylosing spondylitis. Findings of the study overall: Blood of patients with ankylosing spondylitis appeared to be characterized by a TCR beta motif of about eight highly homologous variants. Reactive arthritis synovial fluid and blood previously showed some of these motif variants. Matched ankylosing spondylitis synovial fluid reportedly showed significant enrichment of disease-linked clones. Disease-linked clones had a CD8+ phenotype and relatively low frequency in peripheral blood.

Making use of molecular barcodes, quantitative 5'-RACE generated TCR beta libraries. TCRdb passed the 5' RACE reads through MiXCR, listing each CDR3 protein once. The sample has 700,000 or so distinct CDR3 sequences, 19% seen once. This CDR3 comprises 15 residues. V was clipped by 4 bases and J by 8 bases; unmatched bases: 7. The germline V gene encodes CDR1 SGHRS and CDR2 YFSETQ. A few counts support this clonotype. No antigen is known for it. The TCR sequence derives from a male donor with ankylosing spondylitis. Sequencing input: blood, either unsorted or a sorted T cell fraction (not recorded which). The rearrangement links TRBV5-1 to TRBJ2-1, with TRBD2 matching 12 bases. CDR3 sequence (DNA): TGCGCCAGCAGCCGACTAGCGGGGGCCCGGGATGAGCAGTTCTTC. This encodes CASSRLAGARDEQFF.